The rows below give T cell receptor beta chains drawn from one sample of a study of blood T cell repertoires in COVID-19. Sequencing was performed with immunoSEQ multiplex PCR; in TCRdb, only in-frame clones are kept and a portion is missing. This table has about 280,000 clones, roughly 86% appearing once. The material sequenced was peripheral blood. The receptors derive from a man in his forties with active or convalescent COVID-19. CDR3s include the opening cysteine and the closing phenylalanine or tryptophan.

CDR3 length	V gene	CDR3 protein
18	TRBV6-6	CASSQNLGTSGTKNIQYF
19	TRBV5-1	CASSLEIVGGRGGSHEQYF
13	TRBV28	CASSFDRVYEQYF
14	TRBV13	CASSLSGTNYGYTF
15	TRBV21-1	CASSKEEQGAGELFF
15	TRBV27	CASRGDRGQYTEAFF
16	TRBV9	CASSVLAVSSYNEQFF
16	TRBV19	CASSIVPSGRTYEQYF
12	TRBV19	CASSSRGDTQYF
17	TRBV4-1	CASSRRSQGASTGELFF
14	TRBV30	CAWSLGGSTDTQYF
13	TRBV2	CASSEASAYGYTF
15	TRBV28	CASSVTQGIYEKLFF
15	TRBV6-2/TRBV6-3	CASSYSRGARYEQYF
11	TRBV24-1	CATFSGETQYF
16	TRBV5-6	CASSLVGTGRRNEQYF
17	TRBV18	CASSRPWGGRAANEQYF
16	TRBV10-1	CASSESLGQGSDTQYF
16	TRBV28	CASNPTIQGIFQPQHF
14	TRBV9	CASSVGAGSYEQYF
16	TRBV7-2	CASSLGTSGSTGELFF
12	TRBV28	CASRDRYQPQHF
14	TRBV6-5	CASNQPGVGTEAFF
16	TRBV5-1	CASSSGGPLRTGELFF
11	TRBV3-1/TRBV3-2	CVGLQYYEQYF
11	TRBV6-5	CASSFGHQLHF
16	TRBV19	CASSTRRRMIPNEQFF
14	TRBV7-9	CASSRGWESGELFF
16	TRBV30	CAWSETAGGFYNEQFF
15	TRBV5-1	CASSSSETLNAEAFF
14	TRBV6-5	CASSYSQDNQPQHF
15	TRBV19	CASSITSPRGYGYTF
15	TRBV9	CASSPQGQENTEAFF
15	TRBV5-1	CASSLGLAGEETQYF
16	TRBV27	CASSLNGGHANEKLFF
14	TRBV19	CASLPGVSGNTIYF
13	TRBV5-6	CASRLPQTGGYTF
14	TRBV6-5	CASSLQGVDFPLHF